This is a list of T cell receptor beta chains from one sample in a study of T cell responses to AZD1222 COVID-19 vaccine. Assay used: immunoSEQ multiplex PCR; TCRdb lists only in-frame clones, some missing. Of 100,000 to 130,000 clones listed, 86% are singletons. The sample in question was peripheral blood, obtained on day 0 of AZD1222 vaccination. The source is an adult in good health. The CDR3 runs from the conserved cysteine through the conserved F or W. A D gene is named only where the DNA matches it firmly. Not every row has a clone size; where given, it reads once, few, many or a size class.

d_call: TRBD1; cdr3_length: 15; clone_size: NA; j_call: TRBJ2-7; v_call: TRBV5-6; cdr3_nt: TGTGCCAGCAGCCCTCCCACAGGGGTAGTAAGGGAGCAGTACTTC; cdr3_aa: CASSPPTGVVREQYF
d_call: NA; cdr3_length: 18; clone_size: NA; j_call: TRBJ2-5; v_call: TRBV11-2; cdr3_nt: TGTGCCAGCAGCTTAGAGGAACAGGGCGGGACCCTTCAAGAGACCCAGTACTTC; cdr3_aa: CASSLEEQGGTLQETQYF
d_call: NA; cdr3_length: 14; clone_size: NA; j_call: TRBJ1-1; v_call: TRBV6-2/TRBV6-3; cdr3_nt: TGTGCCAGCAGTTACTTATGGGGGACCGGGGAAGCTTTCTTT; cdr3_aa: CASSYLWGTGEAFF
d_call: NA; cdr3_length: 12; clone_size: NA; j_call: TRBJ1-2; v_call: TRBV12-3/TRBV12-4; cdr3_nt: TGTGCCAGCAGTCTAATCGATCGGGGCTACACCTTC; cdr3_aa: CASSLIDRGYTF
d_call: NA; cdr3_length: 16; clone_size: NA; j_call: TRBJ1-2; v_call: TRBV5-1; cdr3_nt: TGCGCCAGCAGCCTCGGGTATACCGAATCGGGCCATGGCTACACCTTC; cdr3_aa: CASSLGYTESGHGYTF
d_call: NA; cdr3_length: 11; clone_size: NA; j_call: TRBJ1-5; v_call: TRBV24-1; cdr3_nt: TGTGCCTTAGGGCGGGGCCCCGTCGGGCATTTT; cdr3_aa: CALGRGPVGHF
d_call: NA; cdr3_length: 16; clone_size: NA; j_call: TRBJ1-6; v_call: TRBV28; cdr3_nt: TGTGCCAGCAGTTTGTCCGGGGGAAAGGGGCCATCACCCCTCCACTTT; cdr3_aa: CASSLSGGKGPSPLHF
d_call: NA; cdr3_length: 14; clone_size: NA; j_call: TRBJ2-5; v_call: TRBV3-1/TRBV3-2; cdr3_nt: TGTGCCAGCAGCCGGGGGACTTACCAAGAGACCCAGTACTTC; cdr3_aa: CASSRGTYQETQYF
d_call: NA; cdr3_length: 13; clone_size: NA; j_call: TRBJ2-7; v_call: TRBV12-3/TRBV12-4; cdr3_nt: TGTGCCAGCAGTCCCTCCCCCCCGTACGAGCAGTACTTC; cdr3_aa: CASSPSPPYEQYF
d_call: NA; cdr3_length: 13; clone_size: NA; j_call: TRBJ1-1; v_call: TRBV6-4; cdr3_nt: TGTGCCAGCAGTGCGTCCGGTAACACTGAAGCTTTCTTT; cdr3_aa: CASSASGNTEAFF
d_call: NA; cdr3_length: 13; clone_size: once; j_call: TRBJ1-1; v_call: TRBV7-9; cdr3_nt: TGTGCCAGCAGCTTAGAAGGGAACACTGAAGCTTTCTTT; cdr3_aa: CASSLEGNTEAFF
d_call: NA; cdr3_length: 15; clone_size: once; j_call: TRBJ1-2; v_call: TRBV28; cdr3_nt: TGTGCCAGCACCCAGACACCAGGGGTGGACTATGGCTACACCTTC; cdr3_aa: CASTQTPGVDYGYTF
d_call: NA; cdr3_length: 14; clone_size: NA; j_call: TRBJ1-5; v_call: TRBV5-8; cdr3_nt: TGTGCCAGCAGCTTGGAAGGCGGCAATCAGCCCCAGCATTTT; cdr3_aa: CASSLEGGNQPQHF
d_call: NA; cdr3_length: 14; clone_size: NA; j_call: TRBJ1-2; v_call: TRBV9; cdr3_nt: TGTGCCAGCACTGAAGGGGGAGGGATGCATGGCTACACCTTC; cdr3_aa: CASTEGGGMHGYTF
d_call: NA; cdr3_length: 14; clone_size: NA; j_call: TRBJ2-3; v_call: TRBV9; cdr3_nt: TGTGCCAGCAGCGGCTCCCTTAGCACAGATACGCAGTATTTT; cdr3_aa: CASSGSLSTDTQYF
d_call: NA; cdr3_length: 15; clone_size: NA; j_call: TRBJ1-1; v_call: TRBV5-1; cdr3_nt: TGCGCCAGCAGCTTGGACGAGGGCGGGGGAACTGAAGCTTTCTTT; cdr3_aa: CASSLDEGGGTEAFF
d_call: TRBD2; cdr3_length: 14; clone_size: NA; j_call: TRBJ2-5; v_call: TRBV5-1; cdr3_nt: TGCGCCAGCAGCACCAGGACTAGGGCTGAGACCCAGTACTTC; cdr3_aa: CASSTRTRAETQYF
d_call: TRBD2; cdr3_length: 19; clone_size: NA; j_call: TRBJ2-3; v_call: TRBV30; cdr3_nt: TGTGCCTGGAGTGTAAGGACTAGCGGGGGCCCCGGGTGGACAGATACGCAGTATTTT; cdr3_aa: CAWSVRTSGGPGWTDTQYF
d_call: NA; cdr3_length: 13; clone_size: NA; j_call: TRBJ1-6; v_call: TRBV19; cdr3_nt: TGTGCCAGTAATCGCAGGGACAATTCACCCCTCCACTTT; cdr3_aa: CASNRRDNSPLHF
d_call: NA; cdr3_length: 15; clone_size: once; j_call: TRBJ2-1; v_call: TRBV7-2; cdr3_nt: TGTGCCAGCAGCTTAGAGGCCAGCTCCTACAATGAGCAGTTCTTC; cdr3_aa: CASSLEASSYNEQFF
d_call: NA; cdr3_length: 14; clone_size: NA; j_call: TRBJ1-1; v_call: TRBV2; cdr3_nt: TGTGCCAGCAGTGGGACAGTAATGAACACTGAAGCTTTCTTT; cdr3_aa: CASSGTVMNTEAFF
d_call: TRBD1; cdr3_length: 16; clone_size: NA; j_call: TRBJ1-5; v_call: TRBV27; cdr3_nt: TGTGCCAGCAGTCCAGCCACAGGGGGCAACAATCAGCCCCAGCATTTT; cdr3_aa: CASSPATGGNNQPQHF
d_call: NA; cdr3_length: 13; clone_size: NA; j_call: TRBJ1-5; v_call: TRBV18; cdr3_nt: TGTGCCAGCTCACCAGGGAACGATCAGCCCCAGCATTTT; cdr3_aa: CASSPGNDQPQHF
d_call: TRBD1; cdr3_length: 15; clone_size: NA; j_call: TRBJ1-4; v_call: TRBV19; cdr3_nt: TGTGCCAGTAGCACCCGACAGGGGGCTAATGAAAAACTGTTTTTT; cdr3_aa: CASSTRQGANEKLFF
d_call: TRBD1; cdr3_length: 19; clone_size: NA; j_call: TRBJ1-5; v_call: TRBV5-1; cdr3_nt: TGCGCCAGCAGCTTAACTCCGGGACAGGGGCGATTGAGCAATCAGCCCCAGCATTTT; cdr3_aa: CASSLTPGQGRLSNQPQHF
d_call: TRBD1; cdr3_length: 17; clone_size: NA; j_call: TRBJ1-1; v_call: TRBV3-1/TRBV3-2; cdr3_nt: TGTGCCAGCAGCCAATTATTTAGGGGGCCTATTGGCGCTGAAGCTTTCTTT; cdr3_aa: CASSQLFRGPIGAEAFF
d_call: TRBD1; cdr3_length: 15; clone_size: NA; j_call: TRBJ2-3; v_call: TRBV2; cdr3_nt: TGTGCCAGCAGCCTAGACAGGGGACTCGGTGATACGCAGTATTTT; cdr3_aa: CASSLDRGLGDTQYF
d_call: NA; cdr3_length: 14; clone_size: once; j_call: TRBJ1-5; v_call: TRBV24-1; cdr3_nt: TGTGCCACCAGTGATGCAGGGAACAATCAGCCCCAGCATTTT; cdr3_aa: CATSDAGNNQPQHF
d_call: TRBD1; cdr3_length: 17; clone_size: NA; j_call: TRBJ1-6; v_call: TRBV19; cdr3_nt: TGTGCCAGTAGTGACACGGGACAGGGCTCCTATAATTCACCCCTCCACTTT; cdr3_aa: CASSDTGQGSYNSPLHF
d_call: NA; cdr3_length: 13; clone_size: NA; j_call: TRBJ2-1; v_call: TRBV27; cdr3_nt: TGTGCCAGCAGTGACCCAGGGCGAAATGAGCAGTTCTTC; cdr3_aa: CASSDPGRNEQFF
d_call: NA; cdr3_length: 15; clone_size: once; j_call: TRBJ1-5; v_call: TRBV30; cdr3_nt: TGTGCCTGGAGTGTACTCGGGGCTGGGGATCAGCCCCAGCATTTT; cdr3_aa: CAWSVLGAGDQPQHF
d_call: NA; cdr3_length: 14; clone_size: NA; j_call: TRBJ2-7; v_call: TRBV28; cdr3_nt: TGTGCCAGCGTTGTAGGTCAGGGCGGCGACGAGCAGTACTTC; cdr3_aa: CASVVGQGGDEQYF
d_call: NA; cdr3_length: 20; clone_size: NA; j_call: TRBJ2-1; v_call: TRBV28; cdr3_nt: TGTGCCAGCAGTTCTAACCCTTACTTCAGGGGGGCATCAAGTCGGAATGAGCAGTTCTTC; cdr3_aa: CASSSNPYFRGASSRNEQFF
d_call: TRBD2; cdr3_length: 12; clone_size: NA; j_call: TRBJ2-3; v_call: TRBV5-6; cdr3_nt: TGTGCCAGCAAGCGGGATGCAGATACGCAGTATTTT; cdr3_aa: CASKRDADTQYF
d_call: TRBD1; cdr3_length: 15; clone_size: NA; j_call: TRBJ2-1; v_call: TRBV28; cdr3_nt: TGTGCCAGCAGTCCCCGGGACAGGGGGTTAAATGAGCAGTTCTTC; cdr3_aa: CASSPRDRGLNEQFF
d_call: NA; cdr3_length: 17; clone_size: NA; j_call: TRBJ1-6; v_call: TRBV21-1; cdr3_nt: TGTGCCAGCAGCAAAAGGTCCCGCGGGTGTGGAGATTCACCCCTCCACTTT; cdr3_aa: CASSKRSRGCGDSPLHF
d_call: NA; cdr3_length: 18; clone_size: NA; j_call: TRBJ2-6; v_call: TRBV11-2; cdr3_nt: TGTGCCAGCAGCTTAAGTAGAGTGGAACGCTCTGGGGCCAACGTCCTGACTTTC; cdr3_aa: CASSLSRVERSGANVLTF
d_call: NA; cdr3_length: 15; clone_size: NA; j_call: TRBJ2-3; v_call: TRBV24-1; cdr3_nt: TGTGCCACCAGTGCCCCGGGTGGGGCCTTGAATACGCAGTATTTT; cdr3_aa: CATSAPGGALNTQYF
d_call: TRBD1; cdr3_length: 17; clone_size: NA; j_call: TRBJ2-2; v_call: TRBV11-2; cdr3_nt: TGTGCCAGCAGCCAAGGGCTGGGACAGGGCTACACCGGGGAGCTGTTTTTT; cdr3_aa: CASSQGLGQGYTGELFF
d_call: NA; cdr3_length: 13; clone_size: NA; j_call: TRBJ2-7; v_call: TRBV3-1/TRBV3-2; cdr3_nt: TGTGCCACCCAGTTACGGGGGTCCTACGAGCAGTACTTC; cdr3_aa: CATQLRGSYEQYF
d_call: NA; cdr3_length: 14; clone_size: NA; j_call: TRBJ2-7; v_call: TRBV25-1; cdr3_nt: TGTGCCAGCAGTGACGAAACGCGGGGGCGGGGGCAGTACTTC; cdr3_aa: CASSDETRGRGQYF
d_call: NA; cdr3_length: 15; clone_size: NA; j_call: TRBJ1-3; v_call: TRBV2; cdr3_nt: TGTGCCAGCAGTCCCGACAGACTCTCTGGAAACACCATATATTTT; cdr3_aa: CASSPDRLSGNTIYF
d_call: NA; cdr3_length: 15; clone_size: NA; j_call: TRBJ2-5; v_call: TRBV23-1; cdr3_nt: TGCGCCAGCAGTCAACCCCGGGACATCCAAGAGACCCAGTACTTC; cdr3_aa: CASSQPRDIQETQYF
d_call: TRBD1; cdr3_length: 15; clone_size: NA; j_call: TRBJ2-1; v_call: TRBV23-1; cdr3_nt: TGCGCCAGCAGTAAGGACCGGGACAGCTACAATGAGCAGTTCTTC; cdr3_aa: CASSKDRDSYNEQFF
d_call: NA; cdr3_length: 13; clone_size: NA; j_call: TRBJ2-5; v_call: TRBV18; cdr3_nt: TGTGCCAGCTCTCAGGGTAGTGAGGAGACCCAGTACTTC; cdr3_aa: CASSQGSEETQYF
d_call: TRBD1; cdr3_length: 14; clone_size: NA; j_call: TRBJ1-1; v_call: TRBV30; cdr3_nt: TGTGCCTGGAGTGACCGGGACAGGGCAACTGAAGCTTTCTTT; cdr3_aa: CAWSDRDRATEAFF
d_call: TRBD1; cdr3_length: 15; clone_size: NA; j_call: TRBJ2-2; v_call: TRBV6-5; cdr3_nt: TGTGCCAGCAGTTCGCAATCCGGGACAGGAGGGGAGCTGTTTTTT; cdr3_aa: CASSSQSGTGGELFF
d_call: NA; cdr3_length: 13; clone_size: NA; j_call: TRBJ1-1; v_call: TRBV18; cdr3_nt: TGTGCCAGCTCACTGAGAGGGAACACTGAAGCTTTCTTT; cdr3_aa: CASSLRGNTEAFF
d_call: NA; cdr3_length: 15; clone_size: NA; j_call: TRBJ2-1; v_call: TRBV7-3; cdr3_nt: TGTGCCAGCAGCTTCCCGGGGGGCCACCACAATGAGCAGTTCTTC; cdr3_aa: CASSFPGGHHNEQFF
d_call: NA; cdr3_length: 15; clone_size: NA; j_call: TRBJ2-3; v_call: TRBV7-2; cdr3_nt: TGTGCCAGCAGCTTACAGGGGGGGAGAACAGATACGCAGTATTTT; cdr3_aa: CASSLQGGRTDTQYF
d_call: NA; cdr3_length: 13; clone_size: NA; j_call: TRBJ1-5; v_call: TRBV5-4; cdr3_nt: TGTGCCAGCAGCTTGGGGATATATCAGCCCCAGCATTTT; cdr3_aa: CASSLGIYQPQHF
d_call: NA; cdr3_length: 14; clone_size: NA; j_call: TRBJ1-1; v_call: TRBV11-2; cdr3_nt: TGTGCCAGCAGCTTAGGCCCGGAGAACACTGAAGCTTTCTTT; cdr3_aa: CASSLGPENTEAFF
d_call: NA; cdr3_length: 13; clone_size: NA; j_call: TRBJ1-2; v_call: TRBV28; cdr3_nt: TGTGCCAGCAGTCCAACTCCTAACTATGGCTACACCTTC; cdr3_aa: CASSPTPNYGYTF
d_call: NA; cdr3_length: 13; clone_size: NA; j_call: TRBJ2-1; v_call: TRBV19; cdr3_nt: TGTGCCAGTAGTATAGGGGCAGCTACTCAGCAGTTCTTC; cdr3_aa: CASSIGAATQQFF
d_call: NA; cdr3_length: 14; clone_size: NA; j_call: TRBJ2-5; v_call: TRBV7-2; cdr3_nt: TGTGCCAGCAGCTTACGCGGCTTCCAAGAGACCCAGTACTTC; cdr3_aa: CASSLRGFQETQYF